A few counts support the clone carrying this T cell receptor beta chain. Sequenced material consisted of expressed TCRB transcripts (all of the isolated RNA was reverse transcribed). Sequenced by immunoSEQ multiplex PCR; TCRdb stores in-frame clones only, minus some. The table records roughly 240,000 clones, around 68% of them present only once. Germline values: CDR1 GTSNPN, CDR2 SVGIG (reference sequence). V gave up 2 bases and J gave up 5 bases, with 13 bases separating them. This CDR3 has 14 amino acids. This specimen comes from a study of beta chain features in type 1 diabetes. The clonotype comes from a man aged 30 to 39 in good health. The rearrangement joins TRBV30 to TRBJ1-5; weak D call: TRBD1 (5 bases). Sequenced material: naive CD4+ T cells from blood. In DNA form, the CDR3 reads TGTGCCTGGAGTCTGCAGGGAGCCGATCAGCCCCAGCATTTT. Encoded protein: CAWSLQGADQPQHF.